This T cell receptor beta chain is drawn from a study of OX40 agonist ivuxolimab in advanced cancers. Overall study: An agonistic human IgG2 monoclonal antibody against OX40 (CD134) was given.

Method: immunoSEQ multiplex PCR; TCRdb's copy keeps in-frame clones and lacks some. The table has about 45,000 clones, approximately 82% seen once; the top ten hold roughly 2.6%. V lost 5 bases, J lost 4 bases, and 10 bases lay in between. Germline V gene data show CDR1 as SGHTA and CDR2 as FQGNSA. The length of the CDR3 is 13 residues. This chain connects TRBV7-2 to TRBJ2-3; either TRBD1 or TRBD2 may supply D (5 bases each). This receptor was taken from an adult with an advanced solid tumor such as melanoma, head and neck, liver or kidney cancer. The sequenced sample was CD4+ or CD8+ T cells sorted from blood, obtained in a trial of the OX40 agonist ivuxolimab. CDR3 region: CASSPRGPDTQYF. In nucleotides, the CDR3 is TGTGCCAGCAGCCCCCGGGGACCAGATACGCAGTATTTT.